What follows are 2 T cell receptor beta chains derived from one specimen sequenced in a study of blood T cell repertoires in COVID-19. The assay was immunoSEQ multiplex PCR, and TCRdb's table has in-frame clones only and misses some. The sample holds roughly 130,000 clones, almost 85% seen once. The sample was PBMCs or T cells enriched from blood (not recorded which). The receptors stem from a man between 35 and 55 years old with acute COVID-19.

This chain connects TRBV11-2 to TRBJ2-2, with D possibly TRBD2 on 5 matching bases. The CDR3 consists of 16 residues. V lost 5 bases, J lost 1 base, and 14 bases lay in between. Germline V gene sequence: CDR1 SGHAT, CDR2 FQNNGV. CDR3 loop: CASSELVNMNTGELFF. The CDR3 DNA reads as TGTGCCAGCAGCGAACTAGTGAACATGAACACCGGGGAGCTGTTTTTT. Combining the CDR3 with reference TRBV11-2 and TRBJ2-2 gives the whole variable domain EAGVAQSPRYKIIEKRQSVAFWCNPISGHATLYWYQQILGQGPKLLIQFQNNGVVDDSQLPKDRFSAERLKGVDSTLKIQPAKLEDSAVYLCASSELVNMNTGELFFGEGSRLTVL.

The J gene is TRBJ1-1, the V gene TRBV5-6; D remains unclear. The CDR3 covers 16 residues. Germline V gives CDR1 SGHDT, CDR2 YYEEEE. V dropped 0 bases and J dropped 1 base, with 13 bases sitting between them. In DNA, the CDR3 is TGTGCCAGCAGCTTGGCTGGTCGGGTCTCGAACACTGAAGCTTTCTTT. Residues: CASSLAGRVSNTEAFF. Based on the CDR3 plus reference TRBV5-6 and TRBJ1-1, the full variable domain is DAGVTQSPTHLIKTRGQQVTLRCSPKSGHDTVSWYQQALGQGPQFIFQYYEEEERQRGNFPDRFSGHQFPNYSSELNVNALLLGDSALYLCASSLAGRVSNTEAFFGQGTRLTVV.